This is a list of T cell receptor beta chains from one sample in a study of spatial heterogeneity in lung cancer. TCRdb processed the 5' RACE reads anew with MiXCR; each CDR3 protein has one entry. The sample includes 75,000 or so distinct CDR3 sequences, 7% to 9% of them seen just once. Specimen: PBMCs, collected at surgery. Receptors originate from a male donor with early-stage non-small cell lung cancer. CDR3s include the opening cysteine and the closing phenylalanine or tryptophan. The order of the fields is D gene, J gene, clone size, V gene, CDR3 DNA, CDR3 protein. A D gene is named only where the DNA matches it firmly. Clone size is given for some rows only: seen once, a few or many times, or a class if the clone is expanded.

TRBD1	TRBJ2-7	.	TRBV20-1	TGCAGTGCCAGGAGGGCAATGACAGGGGGTAACGAGCAGTACTTC	CSARRAMTGGNEQYF
TRBD2	TRBJ2-1	many	TRBV6-4	TGTGCCAGCAGTTTAGCGGGAGTCCCACTCAACGAGCAGTTCTTC	CASSLAGVPLNEQFF
TRBD2	TRBJ2-3	many	TRBV11-2	TGTGCCAGCAGCTTGGTAGCGGGAGTTGGCACAGATACGCAGTATTTT	CASSLVAGVGTDTQYF
TRBD1	TRBJ2-1	many	TRBV4-1	TGCGCCAGCAGCCTCCGCGGACAGGGGCTGAGCTCCTACAATGAGCAGTTCTTC	CASSLRGQGLSSYNEQFF
.	TRBJ2-5	many	TRBV6-5	TGTGCCAGCAGTCCCCTCGATGTCTATCCTCAAGAGACCCAGTACTTC	CASSPLDVYPQETQYF
.	TRBJ2-7	.	TRBV4-1	TGCGCCAGCAGCGGCGGGACGACCTACGAGCAGTACTTC	CASSGGTTYEQYF
TRBD1	TRBJ1-2	few	TRBV10-3	TGTGCCATCAGTGAGTCGACAGGGGCTAAGAACTATGGCTACACCTTC	CAISESTGAKNYGYTF
.	TRBJ1-1	many	TRBV16	TGTGCCAGCAGCCAAGGCAGGATGGGAACTGAAGCTTTCTTT	CASSQGRMGTEAFF
.	TRBJ2-3	.	TRBV12-3/TRBV12-4	TGTGCCAGCAGTTTAGGACATAGCACAGATACGCAGTATTTT	CASSLGHSTDTQYF
TRBD2	TRBJ2-1	many	TRBV4-3	TGCGCCAGCAGCCAAACCCTCGGGGGAGGGTCCTACAATGAGCAGTTCTTC	CASSQTLGGGSYNEQFF
.	TRBJ1-1	few	TRBV24-1	TGTGCCACCAGTGACAACGAACAGCTAACCCACATGAACACTGAAGCTTTCTTT	CATSDNEQLTHMNTEAFF
TRBD1	TRBJ2-7	.	TRBV20-1	TGCAGTGGCGAAAGTAGACAGGGATCCTACGAGCAGTACTTC	CSGESRQGSYEQYF
.	TRBJ1-1	many	TRBV20-1	TGCAGTGCTACCCTGGGGGGGTTGGACACTGAAGCTTTCTTT	CSATLGGLDTEAFF
TRBD2	TRBJ2-5	many	TRBV5-1	TGCGCCAGCAGCCCCCGACTAGCGGGAGCGGAGACCCAGTACTTC	CASSPRLAGAETQYF
.	TRBJ2-5	many	TRBV27	TGTGCCAGCAGAAGACAGAGCGCAGAGACCCAGTACTTC	CASRRQSAETQYF
.	TRBJ1-1	few	TRBV28	TGTGCCAGCAGTTACGGGACGGTGGCTTTCTTT	CASSYGTVAFF
TRBD2	TRBJ2-3	.	TRBV11-3	TGTGCCAGCAGCTCAGAGGGCGCGGGAGGCCATATATCGGATACGCAGTATTTT	CASSSEGAGGHISDTQYF
.	TRBJ2-6	few	TRBV20-1	TGCAGTGCTAGCCAGGGGAATGTGGGGGCCAACGTCCTGACTTTC	CSASQGNVGANVLTF
.	TRBJ1-2	many	TRBV5-1	TGCGCCAGCAGCTACGACCTTTTTGGACATGGCTACACCTTC	CASSYDLFGHGYTF
.	TRBJ2-7	.	TRBV28	TGTGCCAGCAGCCCGCCGGGGGCGGGCAACTACGAGCAGTACTTC	CASSPPGAGNYEQYF